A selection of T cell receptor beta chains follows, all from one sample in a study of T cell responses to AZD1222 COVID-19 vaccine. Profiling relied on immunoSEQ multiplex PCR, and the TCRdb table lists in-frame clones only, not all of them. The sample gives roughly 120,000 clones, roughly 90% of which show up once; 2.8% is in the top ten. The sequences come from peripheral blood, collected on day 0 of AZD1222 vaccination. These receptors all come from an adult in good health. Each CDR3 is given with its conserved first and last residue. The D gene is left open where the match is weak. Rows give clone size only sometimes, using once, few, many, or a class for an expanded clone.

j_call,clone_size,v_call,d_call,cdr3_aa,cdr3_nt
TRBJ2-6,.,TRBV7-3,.,CARSGANVLTF,TGTGCCAGGTCTGGGGCCAACGTCCTGACTTTC
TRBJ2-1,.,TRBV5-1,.,CASSTRDLRAFSYNEQFF,TGCGCCAGCAGCACCCGGGACTTGCGGGCCTTCTCCTACAATGAGCAGTTCTTC
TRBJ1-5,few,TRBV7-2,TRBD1,CASSARQGVQPQHF,TGTGCCAGCAGCGCCAGACAGGGGGTACAGCCCCAGCATTTT
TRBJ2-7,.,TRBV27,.,CASGGPQSYEQYF,TGTGCATCCGGAGGGCCGCAATCCTACGAGCAGTACTTC
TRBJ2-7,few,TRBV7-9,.,CASSSDVLPYEQYF,TGTGCCAGCAGCTCCGACGTCCTCCCCTACGAGCAGTACTTC
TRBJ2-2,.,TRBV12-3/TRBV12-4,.,CASSFGGVGELFF,TGTGCCAGCAGTTTTGGCGGCGTTGGGGAGCTGTTTTTT
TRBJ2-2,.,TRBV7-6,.,CASSYGTSTGELFF,TGTGCCAGCAGCTACGGGACTTCGACCGGGGAGCTGTTTTTT
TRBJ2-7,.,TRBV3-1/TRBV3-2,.,CASSLRDGLYEQYF,TGTGCCAGCAGCCTCCGGGACGGACTCTACGAGCAGTACTTC
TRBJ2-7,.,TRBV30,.,CAWSPGRKQYF,TGTGCCTGGAGTCCGGGCAGAAAGCAGTACTTC
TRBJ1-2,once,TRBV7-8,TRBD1,CASSLGTGGRGYTF,TGTGCCAGCAGCTTAGGGACAGGGGGGAGGGGCTACACCTTC
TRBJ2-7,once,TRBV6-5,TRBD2,CASSFTPGLADYEQYF,TGTGCCAGCAGTTTTACACCGGGACTAGCGGACTACGAGCAGTACTTC
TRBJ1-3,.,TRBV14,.,CASSHPGNTIYF,TGTGCCAGCAGCCACCCAGGAAACACCATATATTTT
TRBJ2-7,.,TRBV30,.,CAWRDRTYPVNEQYF,TGTGCCTGGAGGGACCGGACATACCCCGTGAACGAGCAGTACTTC
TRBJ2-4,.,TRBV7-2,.,CASSLVVSLAKNIQYF,TGTGCCAGCAGCTTAGTGGTTTCACTAGCCAAAAACATTCAGTACTTC
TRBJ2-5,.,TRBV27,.,CASSFKERETQYF,TGTGCCAGCAGTTTCAAGGAAAGGGAGACCCAGTACTTC
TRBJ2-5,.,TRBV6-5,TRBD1,CASSYSVRGQETQYF,TGTGCCAGCAGTTACTCGGTCAGGGGGCAGGAGACCCAGTACTTC
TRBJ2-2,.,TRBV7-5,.,CVRSFWRENTGELFF,TGTGTCAGAAGCTTTTGGCGGGAGAACACCGGGGAGCTGTTTTTT
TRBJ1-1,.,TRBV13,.,CASSLGLAEAFF,TGTGCCAGCAGCTTAGGTCTCGCTGAAGCTTTCTTT
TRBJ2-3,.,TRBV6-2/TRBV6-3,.,CASSLRRPASTDTQYF,TGTGCCAGCAGCCTTAGGAGGCCGGCTAGCACAGATACGCAGTATTTT
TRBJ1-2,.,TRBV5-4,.,CASSVGTYGYTF,TGTGCCAGCAGCGTCGGGACCTATGGCTACACCTTC
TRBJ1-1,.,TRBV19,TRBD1,CASLGQLNTEAFF,TGTGCCAGCCTGGGACAGCTGAACACTGAAGCTTTCTTT
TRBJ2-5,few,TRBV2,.,CASRTTGETQYF,TGTGCCAGCAGGACAACAGGGGAGACCCAGTACTTC
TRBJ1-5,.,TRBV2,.,CASSNEQEQPQHF,TGTGCCAGCAGTAATGAGCAGGAACAGCCCCAGCATTTT
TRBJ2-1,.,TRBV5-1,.,CASSLTENEQFF,TGCGCCAGCAGCTTGACAGAGAATGAGCAGTTCTTC
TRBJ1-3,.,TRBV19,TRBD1,CASRQGSGNTIYF,TGTGCCAGCCGACAGGGCTCAGGAAACACCATATATTTT
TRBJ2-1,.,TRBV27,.,CASRSVDRGINEQFF,TGTGCCAGCAGAAGTGTGGACAGAGGAATCAATGAGCAGTTCTTC
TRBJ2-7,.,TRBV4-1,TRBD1,CASSRTGGPYEQYF,TGCGCCAGCAGCCGGACAGGGGGCCCCTACGAGCAGTACTTC
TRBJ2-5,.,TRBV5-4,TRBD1,CASSGLSSQGAQETQYF,TGTGCCAGCAGCGGCTTAAGTTCACAGGGGGCCCAAGAGACCCAGTACTTC
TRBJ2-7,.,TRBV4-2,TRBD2,CASSQVSLAGGQGNEQYF,TGTGCCAGCAGCCAAGTGTCCCTAGCGGGAGGGCAAGGGAACGAGCAGTACTTC
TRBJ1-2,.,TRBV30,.,CACSRARYGYTF,TGTGCCTGCAGCAGGGCGCGCTATGGCTACACCTTC
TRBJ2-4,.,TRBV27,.,CASSPGLLAKNIQYF,TGTGCCAGCAGCCCAGGACTCCTAGCCAAAAACATTCAGTACTTC
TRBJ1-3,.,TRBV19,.,CASSITATGRPDTIYF,TGTGCCAGTAGTATCACAGCAACAGGTCGACCGGACACCATATATTTT
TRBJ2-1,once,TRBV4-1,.,CASSQDGGGEQFF,TGCGCCAGCAGCCAAGATGGGGGCGGGGAGCAGTTCTTC
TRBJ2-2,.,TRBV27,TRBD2,CASSLAGAHTGELFF,TGTGCCAGCAGTTTAGCGGGAGCGCACACCGGGGAGCTGTTTTTT
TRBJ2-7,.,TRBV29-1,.,CSVEVGPPTEQYF,TGCAGCGTTGAGGTAGGGCCACCCACCGAGCAGTACTTC
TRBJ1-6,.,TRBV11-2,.,CASSLDSQAPLHF,TGTGCCAGCAGCTTAGATTCACAGGCCCCCCTCCACTTT
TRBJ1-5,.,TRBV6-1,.,CASSEMRSAASNQPQHF,TGTGCCAGCAGTGAAATGAGGTCGGCAGCGTCTAATCAGCCCCAGCATTTT
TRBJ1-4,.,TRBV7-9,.,CASGSDGINEKLFF,TGTGCCAGCGGGTCGGACGGCATTAATGAAAAACTGTTTTTT
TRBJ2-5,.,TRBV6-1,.,CASSEAVGAAYF,TGTGCCAGCAGTGAAGCGGTCGGGGCCGCGTACTTC
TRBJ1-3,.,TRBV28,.,CASSLRGGSGNTIYF,TGTGCCAGCAGCTTGAGGGGAGGGTCTGGAAACACCATATATTTT
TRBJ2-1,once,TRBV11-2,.,CASSLGPFLAQFF,TGTGCCAGCAGCTTAGGACCGTTCCTGGCGCAGTTCTTC
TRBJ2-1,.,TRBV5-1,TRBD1,CASSLEPGGSEQFF,TGCGCCAGCAGCTTGGAACCAGGGGGTAGTGAGCAGTTCTTC
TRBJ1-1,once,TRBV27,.,CASSSHAGAEAFF,TGTGCCAGCAGTTCCCACGCGGGGGCTGAAGCTTTCTTT
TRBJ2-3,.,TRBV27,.,CASTPLGSTDTQYF,TGTGCCAGCACCCCGTTGGGGAGCACAGATACGCAGTATTTT
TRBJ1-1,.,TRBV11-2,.,CASSSLSPEGTEAFF,TGTGCCAGCAGCTCCCTGAGCCCTGAAGGCACTGAAGCTTTCTTT
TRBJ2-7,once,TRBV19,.,CASSDPGTTYEQYF,TGTGCCAGTAGTGATCCCGGGACAACCTACGAGCAGTACTTC
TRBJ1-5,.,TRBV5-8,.,CASSSGTSNQPQHF,TGTGCCAGCAGCTCCGGGACTTCAAATCAGCCCCAGCATTTT
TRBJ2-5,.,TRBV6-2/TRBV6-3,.,CASSYGETQYF,TGTGCCAGCAGTTACGGGGAGACCCAGTACTTC
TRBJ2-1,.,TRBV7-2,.,CASSLRDGSYNEQFF,TGTGCCAGCAGCCTCCGGGACGGATCCTACAATGAGCAGTTCTTC
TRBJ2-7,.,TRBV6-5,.,CASSYRGGEQYF,TGTGCCAGCAGTTACAGGGGAGGCGAGCAGTACTTC
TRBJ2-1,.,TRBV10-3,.,CAISKLASNEQFF,TGTGCCATCAGCAAGCTAGCGAGCAATGAGCAGTTCTTC
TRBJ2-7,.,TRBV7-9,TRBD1,CASSGTGTGSLTYEQYF,TGTGCCAGCAGCGGCACCGGGACAGGGAGTTTAACCTACGAGCAGTACTTC
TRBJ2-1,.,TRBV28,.,CASKHRAGGPYNEQFF,TGTGCCAGCAAACACAGGGCTGGGGGTCCCTACAATGAGCAGTTCTTC